This T cell receptor (beta chain) was documented in a study of CD8+CD57+ T cells in acquired aplastic anemia. Study-wide context: The average for DNA from sorted CD4+ and CD8+ cells was approximately 3.2 ug.

Whole-study results and caveats: A set of twenty-nine CD8+ CDR3 sequences was shared between patients and controls, and these sequences appeared highly expressed in patients.

In patients chosen for sequencing, flow cytometry had shown CD8+CD57+ cell expansion. Each patient carried a diagnosis of severe acquired aplastic anemia. Blood samples were obtained from patients who had received no prior therapy. Ten or more counts support this clonotype. The antigen remains undetermined. The study profiled TCR beta VDJ and CDR3 using genomic DNA as template. TCRdb re-derived calls from the reads in MiXCR, one entry per CDR3 protein. The sample has approximately 150,000 distinct CDR3 sequences, roughly 48% seen once; the top ten hold more than 0.95%. The source material was sorted CD4+, CD8+, or CD8+CD57+ T cells (not recorded which) from PBMCs. The TCR was taken from a human donor with aplastic anemia.

Here the CDR3 reads CAISNQQGLTEAFF. CDR3 sequence (DNA): TGTGCCATCAGTAATCAGCAGGGGTTAACTGAAGCTTTCTTT. The chain links TRBV10-3 to TRBJ1-1, with a weak D call TRBD1 (6 bases). The CDR3 extends over 14 amino acids. Trimming left V 5 bases short and J 5 bases short, with 15 bases between. The germline V gene encodes CDR1 ENHRY and CDR2 SYGVKD.